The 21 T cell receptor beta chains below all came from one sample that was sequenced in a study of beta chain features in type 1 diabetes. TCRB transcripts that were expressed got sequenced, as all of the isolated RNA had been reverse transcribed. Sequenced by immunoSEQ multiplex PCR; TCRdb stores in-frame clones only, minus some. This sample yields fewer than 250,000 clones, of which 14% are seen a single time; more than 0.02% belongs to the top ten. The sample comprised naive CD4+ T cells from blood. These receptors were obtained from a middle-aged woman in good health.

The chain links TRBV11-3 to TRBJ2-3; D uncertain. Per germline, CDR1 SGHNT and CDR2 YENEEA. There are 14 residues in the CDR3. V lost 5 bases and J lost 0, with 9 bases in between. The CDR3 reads CASSAGYSTDTQYF. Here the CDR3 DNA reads TGTGCCAGCAGCGCCGGGTACAGCACAGATACGCAGTATTTT.

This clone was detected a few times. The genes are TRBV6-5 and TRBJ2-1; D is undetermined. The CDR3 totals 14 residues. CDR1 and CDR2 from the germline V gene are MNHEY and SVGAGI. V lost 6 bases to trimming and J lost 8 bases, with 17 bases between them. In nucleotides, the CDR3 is TGTGCCAGCAGATTTGGTAGTCCTCTCGATGAGCAGTTCTTC. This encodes CASRFGSPLDEQFF.

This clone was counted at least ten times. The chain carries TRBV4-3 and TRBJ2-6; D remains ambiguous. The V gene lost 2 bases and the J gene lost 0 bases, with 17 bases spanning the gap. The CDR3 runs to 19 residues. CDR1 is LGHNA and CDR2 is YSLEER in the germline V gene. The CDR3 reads CASSQLTAAIDSGANVLTF. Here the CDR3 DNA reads TGCGCCAGCAGCCAATTGACGGCGGCCATTGACTCTGGGGCCAACGTCCTGACTTTC.

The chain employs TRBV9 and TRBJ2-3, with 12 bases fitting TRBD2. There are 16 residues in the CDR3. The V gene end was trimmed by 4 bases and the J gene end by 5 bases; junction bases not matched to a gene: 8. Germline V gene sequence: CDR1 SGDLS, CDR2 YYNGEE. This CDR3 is CASSLLAGGSGDTQYF. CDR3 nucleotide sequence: TGTGCCAGCAGCTTACTAGCGGGGGGTTCGGGAGATACGCAGTATTTT.

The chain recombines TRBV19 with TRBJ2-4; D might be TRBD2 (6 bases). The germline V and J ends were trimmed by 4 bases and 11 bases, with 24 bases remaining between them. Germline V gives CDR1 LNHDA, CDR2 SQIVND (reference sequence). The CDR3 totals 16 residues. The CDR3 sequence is CASSSPGGAHSGVQYF. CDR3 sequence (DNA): TGTGCCAGTAGTAGCCCTGGCGGGGCGCATTCCGGGGTTCAGTACTTC.

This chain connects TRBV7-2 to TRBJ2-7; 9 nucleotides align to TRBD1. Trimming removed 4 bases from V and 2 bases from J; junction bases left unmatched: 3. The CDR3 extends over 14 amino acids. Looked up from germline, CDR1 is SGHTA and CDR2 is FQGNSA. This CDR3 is CASSSYRGPYEQYF. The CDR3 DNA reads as TGTGCCAGCAGCTCATACAGGGGGCCCTACGAGCAGTACTTC.

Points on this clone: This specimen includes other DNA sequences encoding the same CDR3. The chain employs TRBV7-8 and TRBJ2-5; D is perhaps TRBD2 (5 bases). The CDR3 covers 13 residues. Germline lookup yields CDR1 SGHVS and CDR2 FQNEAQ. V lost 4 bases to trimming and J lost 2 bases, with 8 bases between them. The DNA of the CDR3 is TGTGCCAGCAGCTCGGGGATTCAAGAGACCCAGTACTTC. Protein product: CASSSGIQETQYF.

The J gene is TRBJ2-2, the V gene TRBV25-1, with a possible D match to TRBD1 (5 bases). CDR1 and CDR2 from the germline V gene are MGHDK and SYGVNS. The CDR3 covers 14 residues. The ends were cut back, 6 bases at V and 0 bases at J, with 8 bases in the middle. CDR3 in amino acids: CASRTASNTGELFF. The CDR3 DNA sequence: TGTGCCAGCAGGACAGCTTCGAACACCGGGGAGCTGTTTTTT.

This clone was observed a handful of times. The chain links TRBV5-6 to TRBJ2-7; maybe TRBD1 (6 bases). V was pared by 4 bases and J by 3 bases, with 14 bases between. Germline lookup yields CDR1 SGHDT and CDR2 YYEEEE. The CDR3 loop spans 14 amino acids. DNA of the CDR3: TGTGCCAGCAGCCCGGGACACTCGGGCTACGAGCAGTACTTC. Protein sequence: CASSPGHSGYEQYF. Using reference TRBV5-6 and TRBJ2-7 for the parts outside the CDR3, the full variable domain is DAGVTQSPTHLIKTRGQQVTLRCSPKSGHDTVSWYQQALGQGPQFIFQYYEEEERQRGNFPDRFSGHQFPNYSSELNVNALLLGDSALYLCASSPGHSGYEQYFGPGTRLTVT.

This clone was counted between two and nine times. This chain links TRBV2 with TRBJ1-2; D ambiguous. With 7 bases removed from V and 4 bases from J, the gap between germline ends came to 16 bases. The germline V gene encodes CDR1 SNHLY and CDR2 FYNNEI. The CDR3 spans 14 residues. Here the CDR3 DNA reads TGTGCCAGCACACGCGGGGTCGGCGGCTATGGCTACACCTTC. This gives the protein CASTRGVGGYGYTF.

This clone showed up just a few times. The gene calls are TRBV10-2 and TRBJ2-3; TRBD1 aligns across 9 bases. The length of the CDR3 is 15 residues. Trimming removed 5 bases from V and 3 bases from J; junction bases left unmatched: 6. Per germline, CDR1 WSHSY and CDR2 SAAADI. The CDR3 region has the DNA TGCGCCAGCAGTCAGAACAGGGGGCCGACAGATACGCAGTATTTT. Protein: CASSQNRGPTDTQYF.

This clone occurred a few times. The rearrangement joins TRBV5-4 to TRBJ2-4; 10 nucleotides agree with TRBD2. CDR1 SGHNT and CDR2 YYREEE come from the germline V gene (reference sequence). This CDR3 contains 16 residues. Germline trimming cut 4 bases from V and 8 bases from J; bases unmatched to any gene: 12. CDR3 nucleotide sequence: TGTGCCAGCAGCCAAGATAACGAGCGGGGGGGAGACATTCAGTACTTC. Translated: CASSQDNERGGDIQYF.

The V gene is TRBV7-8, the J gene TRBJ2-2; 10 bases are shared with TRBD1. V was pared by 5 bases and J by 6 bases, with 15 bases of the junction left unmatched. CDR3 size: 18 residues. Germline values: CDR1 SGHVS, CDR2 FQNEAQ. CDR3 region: CASSLSASGTGVAGELFF. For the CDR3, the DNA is TGTGCCAGCAGCCTAAGCGCTTCCGGGACAGGGGTCGCCGGGGAGCTGTTTTTT.

CDR3 amino acids: CASSREVAGPPTYNEQFF. The CDR3 DNA sequence: TGCGCCAGCAGCAGGGAGGTGGCAGGGCCTCCTACCTACAATGAGCAGTTCTTC. This sequence joins TRBV5-1 and TRBJ2-1; tentatively, D is TRBD2 (6 bases). The CDR3 is 18 residues long. Trimming removed 4 bases from V and 2 bases from J, with 22 bases in between. The germline V gene encodes CDR1 SGHRS and CDR2 YFSETQ.

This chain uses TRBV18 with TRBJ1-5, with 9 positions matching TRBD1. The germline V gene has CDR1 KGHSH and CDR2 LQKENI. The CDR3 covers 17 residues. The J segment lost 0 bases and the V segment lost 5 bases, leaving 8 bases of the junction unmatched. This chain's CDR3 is CASSRDRGDYSNQPQHF. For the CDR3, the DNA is TGTGCCAGCTCAAGAGACAGGGGGGATTATAGCAATCAGCCCCAGCATTTT.

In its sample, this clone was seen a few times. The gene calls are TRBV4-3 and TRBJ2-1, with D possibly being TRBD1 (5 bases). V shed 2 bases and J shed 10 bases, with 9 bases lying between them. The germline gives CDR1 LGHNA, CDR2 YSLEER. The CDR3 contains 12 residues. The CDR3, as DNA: TGCGCCAGCAGCCAATCTAGGGGCGAGCAGTTCTTC. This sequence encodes CASSQSRGEQFF.

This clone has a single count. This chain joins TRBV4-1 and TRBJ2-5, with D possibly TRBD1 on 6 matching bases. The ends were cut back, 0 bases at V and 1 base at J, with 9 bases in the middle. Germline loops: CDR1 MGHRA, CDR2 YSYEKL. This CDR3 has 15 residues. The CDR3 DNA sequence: TGCGCCAGCAGCCAAGAGGTACAGGGCCAAGAGACCCAGTACTTC. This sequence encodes CASSQEVQGQETQYF.

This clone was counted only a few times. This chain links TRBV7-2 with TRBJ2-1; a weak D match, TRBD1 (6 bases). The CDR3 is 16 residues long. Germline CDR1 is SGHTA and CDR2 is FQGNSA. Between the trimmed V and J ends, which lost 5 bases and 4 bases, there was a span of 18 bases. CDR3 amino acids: CASSPRGRGGYNEQFF. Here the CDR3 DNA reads TGTGCCAGCAGCCCCCGGGGCAGGGGTGGGTACAATGAGCAGTTCTTC. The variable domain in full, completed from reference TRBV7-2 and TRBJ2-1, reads GAGVSQSPSNKVTEKGKDVELRCDPISGHTALYWYRQSLGQGLEFLIYFQGNSAPDKSGLPSDRFSAERTGGSVSTLTIQRTQQEDSAVYLCASSPRGRGGYNEQFFGPGTRLTVL.

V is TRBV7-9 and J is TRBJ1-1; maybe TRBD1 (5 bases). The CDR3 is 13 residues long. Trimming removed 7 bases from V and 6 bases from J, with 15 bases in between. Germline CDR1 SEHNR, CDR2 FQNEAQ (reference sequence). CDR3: CASNNQQGPEAFF. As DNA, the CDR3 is TGTGCCAGCAACAATCAGCAGGGTCCTGAAGCTTTCTTT. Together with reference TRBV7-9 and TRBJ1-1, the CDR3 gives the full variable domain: DTGVSQNPRHKITKRGQNVTFRCDPISEHNRLYWYRQTLGQGPEFLTYFQNEAQLEKSRLLSDRFSAERPKGSFSTLEIQRTEQGDSAMYLCASNNQQGPEAFFGQGTRLTVV.

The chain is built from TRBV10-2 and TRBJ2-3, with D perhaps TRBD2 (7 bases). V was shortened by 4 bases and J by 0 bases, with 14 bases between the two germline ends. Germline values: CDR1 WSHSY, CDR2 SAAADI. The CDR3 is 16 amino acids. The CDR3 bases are TGCGCCAGCAGTGTTGGCGGGGGCAGAAGCACAGATACGCAGTATTTT. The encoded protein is CASSVGGGRSTDTQYF.

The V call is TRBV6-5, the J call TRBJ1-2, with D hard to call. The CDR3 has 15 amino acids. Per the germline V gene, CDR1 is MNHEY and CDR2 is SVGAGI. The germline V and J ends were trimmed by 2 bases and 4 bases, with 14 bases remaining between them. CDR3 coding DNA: TGTGCCAGCAGTTACGTTGGAGGGAGGAGCTATGGCTACACCTTC. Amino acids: CASSYVGGRSYGYTF.